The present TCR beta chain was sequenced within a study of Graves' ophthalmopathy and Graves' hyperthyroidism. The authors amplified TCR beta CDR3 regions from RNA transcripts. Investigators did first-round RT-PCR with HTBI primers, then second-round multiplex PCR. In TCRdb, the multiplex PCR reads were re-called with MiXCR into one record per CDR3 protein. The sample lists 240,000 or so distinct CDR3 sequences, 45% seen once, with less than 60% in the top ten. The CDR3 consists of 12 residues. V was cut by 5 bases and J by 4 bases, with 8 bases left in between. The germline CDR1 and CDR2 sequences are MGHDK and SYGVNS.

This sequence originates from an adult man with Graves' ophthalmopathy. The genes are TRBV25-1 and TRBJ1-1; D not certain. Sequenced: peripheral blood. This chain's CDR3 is CASSRHSTEAFF. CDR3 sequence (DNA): TGTGCCAGCAGTCGTCATTCCACTGAAGCTTTCTTT.